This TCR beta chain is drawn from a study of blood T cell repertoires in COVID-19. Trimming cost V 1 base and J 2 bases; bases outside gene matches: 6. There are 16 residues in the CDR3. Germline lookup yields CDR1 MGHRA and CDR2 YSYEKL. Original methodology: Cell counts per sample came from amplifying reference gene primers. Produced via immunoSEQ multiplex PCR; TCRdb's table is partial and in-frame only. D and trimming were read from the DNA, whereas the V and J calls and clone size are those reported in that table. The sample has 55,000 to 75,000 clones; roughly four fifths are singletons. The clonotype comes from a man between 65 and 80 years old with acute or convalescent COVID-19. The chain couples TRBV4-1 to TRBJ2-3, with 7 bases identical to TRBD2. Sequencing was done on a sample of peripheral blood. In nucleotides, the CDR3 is TGCGCCAGCAGCCAAGCGGGGAGGGGTTACACAGATACGCAGTATTTT. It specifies CASSQAGRGYTDTQYF.